This record covers a single TCR beta chain. Its antigen is undetermined. The sample originates from a study of siplizumab effects on memory and regulatory T cells. Study-wide results and limits: Alloreactive sequences traceable to unstimulated CD4+ memory cells declined significantly under siplizumab.

Each sample yielded about 96,000 assayed TCR templates. Sequencing used immunoSEQ multiplex PCR; TCRdb keeps in-frame clones, though not all of them. Counted here are 90,000 to 140,000 clones, approximately 94% occurring once; the ten biggest clones make up about 0.32%. The trim removed 4 bases at V and 5 bases at J, leaving 19 bases unmatched. Germline lookup yields CDR1 SGHNT and CDR2 YYREEE (reference sequence). This CDR3 region has 18 residues. The receptor comes from a human donor in good health. Sequenced input: CD4+ T cells sorted from blood. The chain links TRBV5-4 to TRBJ2-7; 9 nucleotides agree with TRBD2. The CDR3 DNA sequence: TGTGCCAGCAGCCCCCTGGGTGGGCTAGCGGGGTCCGGGAACGAGCAGTACTTC. This codes for CASSPLGGLAGSGNEQYF.